The next 5 T cell receptor beta chains were all read from a single sample in a study of beta chain features in type 1 diabetes (dated by TCRdb to between 2018 and 2020). Libraries came from the immunoSEQ multiplex PCR assay. All of the isolated RNA was reverse transcribed with the High Capacity cDNA Reverse Transcription Kit, so expressed TCRB transcripts were sequenced. As stored in TCRdb, this immuneACCESS dataset retains in-frame rearrangements with V and J assigned. A fraction of the clones does not appear; measured against another copy, unresolved V genes explain less than half of the discrepancy, and the remainder lacks a known reason. The sample table records 900,000 or so clones; about a sixth of these occur just once. Of the sample, 0.023% falls within the top ten clones. Input material: naive CD4+ T cells from blood. According to the study, the label for this sample's cell subset or site signals: true naive CD4+ T cells. The source of these receptors is a woman aged 18-29 years in good health.

This clone appeared a few times. This sequence joins TRBV28 and TRBJ1-4; 9 bases line up with TRBD1. Germline assignment: CDR1 MDHEN and CDR2 SYDVKM. This CDR3 region has 14 residues. Trimming took 7 bases from V and 7 from J; bases not matched to a gene: 7. The CDR3 reads CASTLGQGPEKLFF. CDR3 nucleotides: TGTGCCAGCACCCTGGGACAGGGTCCTGAAAAACTGTTTTTT.

This clone appeared a few times. The V call is TRBV18, the J call TRBJ2-5; D not certain. This CDR3 has 13 amino acids. Germline CDR1 and CDR2: KGHSH and LQKENI. Trimming stripped 5 bases from V and 0 bases from J, with 7 bases between. The CDR3 nucleotides are TGTGCCAGCTCAATAAAGTACCAAGAGACCCAGTACTTC. It yields the protein CASSIKYQETQYF. Based on the CDR3 plus reference TRBV18 and TRBJ2-5, the full variable domain is NAGVMQNPRHLVRRRGQEARLRCSPMKGHSHVYWYRQLPEEGLKFMVYLQKENIIDESGMPKERFSAEFPKEGPSILRIQQVVRGDSAAYFCASSIKYQETQYFGPGTRLLVL.

In this sample, this clone turned up a few times. The V and J genes are TRBV27 and TRBJ1-6; TRBD1 might be the D (6 bases). The V end was cut by 4 bases, the J end by 7 bases, with 17 bases between. The CDR3 is 16 amino acids. Germline values: CDR1 MNHEY, CDR2 SMNVEV (reference sequence). The CDR3 reads CASSSTRGGPNSPLHF. For the CDR3, the DNA is TGTGCCAGCAGTTCGACCAGAGGGGGGCCAAATTCACCCCTCCACTTT.

This clone has more than one count but fewer than ten. Written as DNA, the CDR3 is TGTGCCAGCAGTCGTAATAGCGGGGCACAAGAGACCCAGTACTTC. Protein product: CASSRNSGAQETQYF. The chain combines TRBV7-2 with TRBJ2-5, with 8 bases fitting TRBD2. V lost 6 bases and J lost 2; bases outside the gene matches: 8. CDR1 SGHTA and CDR2 FQGNSA come from the germline V gene. CDR3 length: 15 amino acids.

V is TRBV4-2 and J is TRBJ2-1; TRBD2 aligns across 9 bases. J gave up 4 bases and V 2 bases, and 9 bases lay outside the gene matches. The length of the CDR3 is 17 residues. Germline V gene lookup returns CDR1 LGHNA and CDR2 YNFKEQ. The CDR3 sequence: CASSQLWAGGRYNEQFF. The CDR3 DNA reads TGTGCCAGCAGCCAACTATGGGCGGGAGGGAGGTACAATGAGCAGTTCTTC.